A single sample is the source of the 18 T cell receptor beta chains below, sequenced in a study of somatic mutations in cytotoxic T cells in rheumatoid arthritis. Some clones are missing from TCRdb's copy, which holds only in-frame ones; the method was immunoSEQ multiplex PCR. Among tens of thousands of clones listed, about four fifths were seen once. Sequenced input: CD8+ T cells sorted from blood. All receptors come from an adult with rheumatoid arthritis.

A few counts support this clone. This chain connects TRBV11-2 to TRBJ1-1, with D maybe TRBD1 (5 bases). This CDR3 is 13 amino acids long. The germline V and J ends were trimmed by 5 bases and 1 base, with 8 bases remaining between them. From germline, CDR1 is SGHAT and CDR2 FQNNGV. The CDR3 spells CASSRGPNTEAFF. The CDR3 DNA sequence: TGTGCCAGCAGCAGGGGACCGAACACTGAAGCTTTCTTT.

This clone was observed a handful of times. This rearrangement joins TRBV11-3 to TRBJ2-5, with D hard to call. CDR1 is SGHNT, CDR2 YENEEA, per germline. Trimming removed 5 bases at V and 5 bases at J, with 9 bases between. This CDR3 has 12 amino acids. The CDR3 DNA is TGTGCCAGCAGCCAAGGCTCGGAGACCCAGTACTTC. Its protein is CASSQGSETQYF. Using reference TRBV11-3 and TRBJ2-5 for the parts outside the CDR3, the full variable domain is EAGVVQSPRYKIIEKKQPVAFWCNPISGHNTLYWYLQNLGQGPELLIRYENEEAVDDSQLPKDRFSAERLKGVDSTLKIQPAELGDSAVYLCASSQGSETQYFGPGTRLLVL.

This rearrangement joins TRBV12-5 to TRBJ1-1; D gene ambiguous. The CDR3 is made up of 13 amino acids. Germline assignment: CDR1 LGHNT and CDR2 FRNRAP. V shed 6 bases and J shed 7 bases, with 15 bases lying between them. The CDR3 nucleotides read TGTGCTAGTGGCCGGGCGGGTTTTTTTGAAGCTTTCTTT. Protein product: CASGRAGFFEAFF.

The chain carries TRBV2 and TRBJ2-1; D possibly corresponds to TRBD2 (7 bases). The CDR3 sequence is 11 residues long. V was shortened by 8 bases and J by 9 bases, with 11 bases between the two germline ends. Germline CDR1 is SNHLY and CDR2 is FYNNEI. The CDR3 nucleotides read TGTGCCAGCGGGGGGGCGAGTGAGCAGTTCTTC. It is translated as CASGGASEQFF.

The chain couples TRBV6-1 to TRBJ2-7; 9 bases match TRBD1. CDR3 length: 15 residues. V was clipped by 4 bases and J by 6 bases; unmatched bases: 10. Per the germline V gene, CDR1 is MNHNS and CDR2 is SASEGT. The CDR3 here is CASSGQTGGAAEQYF. In DNA form, the CDR3 reads TGTGCCAGCAGTGGACAGACAGGGGGAGCGGCCGAGCAGTACTTC.

The DNA of the CDR3 is TGCAGCGTTGAAGGGTTGGATCAGGACTACGAGCAGTACTTC. Translation gives CSVEGLDQDYEQYF. The chain joins TRBV29-1 to TRBJ2-7; D gene unclear. The germline V gene encodes CDR1 SQVTM and CDR2 ANQGSEA. The CDR3 has 14 residues. V dropped 1 base and J dropped 3 bases, with 13 bases sitting between them.

This clone has only a few counts. The CDR3 DNA sequence: TGTGCCAGCAGCTCCCTCGGACAACTGGAGGCTAACTATGGCTACACCTTC. This translates into CASSSLGQLEANYGYTF. The chain combines TRBV7-3 with TRBJ1-2, with a possible D match to TRBD1 (5 bases). CDR3 length: 17 residues. The ends were cut back, 4 bases at V and 0 bases at J, with 18 bases in the middle. Germline assignment: CDR1 SGHTA and CDR2 FQGTGA.

The J gene is TRBJ1-6, the V gene TRBV4-1; 7 nucleotides align to TRBD1. The trim removed 4 bases at V and 7 bases at J, leaving 7 bases unmatched. Germline loops: CDR1 MGHRA, CDR2 YSYEKL. The CDR3 extends over 15 amino acids. CDR3 DNA sequence: TGCGCCAGCAGCCGCTTGGACAGGCCCAATTCACCCCTCCACTTT. Translating it yields CASSRLDRPNSPLHF.

The V call is TRBV5-1, the J call TRBJ2-3, with 9 bases identical to TRBD1. The V gene's germline CDR1 is SGHRS and CDR2 YFSETQ. The CDR3 runs 15 residues. With V trimmed by 3 bases and J by 3 bases, 5 bases remained unmatched. As DNA, the CDR3 is TGCGCCAGCAGCTGGGGACAGGGACTGACAGATACGCAGTATTTT. Translating it yields CASSWGQGLTDTQYF. The variable domain in full, completed from reference TRBV5-1 and TRBJ2-3, reads KAGVTQTPRYLIKTRGQQVTLSCSPISGHRSVSWYQQTPGQGLQFLFEYFSETQRNKGNFPGRFSGRQFSNSRSEMNVSTLELGDSALYLCASSWGQGLTDTQYFGPGTRLTVL.

The rearrangement joins TRBV7-2 to TRBJ1-5, with TRBD1 as a possible D gene (6 bases). This CDR3 contains 15 residues. Germline V gives CDR1 SGHTA, CDR2 FQGNSA. V shed 1 base and J shed 2 bases, with 9 bases lying between them. The CDR3 reads CASSLVGARNQPQHF. In DNA form, the CDR3 reads TGTGCCAGCAGCTTAGTGGGGGCGCGCAATCAGCCCCAGCATTTT. The variable domain in full, completed from reference TRBV7-2 and TRBJ1-5, reads GAGVSQSPSNKVTEKGKDVELRCDPISGHTALYWYRQSLGQGLEFLIYFQGNSAPDKSGLPSDRFSAERTGGSVSTLTIQRTQQEDSAVYLCASSLVGARNQPQHFGDGTRLSIL.

V is TRBV7-9 and J is TRBJ1-1; possibly TRBD1 for D (5 bases). The germline V gene encodes CDR1 SEHNR and CDR2 FQNEAQ (reference sequence). Trimming cost V 1 base and J 5 bases, with 8 bases left between them. The CDR3 sequence is 13 residues long. CDR3 bases: TGTGCCAGCAGCTTAGGGGGGAGGACTGAAGCTTTCTTT. Translation: CASSLGGRTEAFF. The full variable domain, rest sourced from reference TRBV7-9 and TRBJ1-1, is DTGVSQNPRHKITKRGQNVTFRCDPISEHNRLYWYRQTLGQGPEFLTYFQNEAQLEKSRLLSDRFSAERPKGSFSTLEIQRTEQGDSAMYLCASSLGGRTEAFFGQGTRLTVV.

The chain employs TRBV2 and TRBJ2-1; 10 nucleotides align to TRBD2. CDR1 and CDR2 (germline): SNHLY, FYNNEI. CDR3 length: 20 amino acids. The trim removed 8 bases at V and 1 base at J, leaving 20 bases unmatched. The CDR3: CASPKGRVGGLALSYNEQFF. CDR3 nucleotide sequence: TGTGCCAGCCCCAAAGGGCGGGTAGGGGGACTAGCGCTTTCCTACAATGAGCAGTTCTTC.

J is TRBJ1-2 and V is TRBV6-6, with TRBD1 matching over 8 bases. V lost 4 bases to trimming and J lost 8 bases; unmatched junction nucleotides: 12. Germline-derived CDR1 and CDR2 are MNHNY and SVGAGI (reference sequence). The CDR3 has 15 amino acids. CDR3 DNA sequence: TGTGCCAGCAGTTTCGGATCGCAGGGGGCTCGGGGCTACACCTTC. Amino acids: CASSFGSQGARGYTF.

The chain has TRBV7-9 and TRBJ2-3; D not certain. V lost 5 bases and J lost 3, with 3 bases in between. CDR1 is SEHNR and CDR2 is FQNEAQ in the germline V gene (reference sequence). The length of the CDR3 is 11 residues. DNA of the CDR3: TGTGCCAGCAGCCCGACAGATACGCAGTATTTT. This translates into CASSPTDTQYF.

The chain links TRBV7-9 to TRBJ2-7, with 12 bases that match TRBD2. CDR1 is SEHNR, CDR2 FQNEAQ, per germline (reference sequence). V shed 4 bases and J 4 bases; nucleotides not matched to a gene: 8. This CDR3 comprises 16 residues. The CDR3 spells CASSSLAGGPRYEQYF. In DNA form, the CDR3 reads TGTGCCAGCAGCTCCCTAGCGGGAGGGCCGCGATACGAGCAGTACTTC.

Regarding this clone: Its ends do not fully match the called genes, so a read error is possible. This rearrangement joins TRBV19 to TRBJ2-1; D is uncertain. The CDR3 consists of 14 residues. In germline, CDR1 is LNHDA, CDR2 SQIVND (reference sequence). The CDR3 loop reads CVSSTAVSYNEQFF. The CDR3 DNA reads TGTGTCAGTAGTACCGCGGTCTCCTACAATGAGCAGTTCTTC. Drawing the rest from reference TRBV19 and TRBJ2-1, the complete variable domain is DGGITQSPKYLFRKEGQNVTLSCEQNLNHDAMYWYRQDPGQGLRLIYYSQIVNDFQKGDIAEGYSVSREKKESFPLTVTSAQKNPTAFYLCVSSTAVSYNEQFFGPGTRLTVL.

This chain connects TRBV9 to TRBJ2-5; D possibly matches TRBD1 or TRBD2 (5 bases each). Trimming removed 0 bases at V and 4 bases at J, with 13 bases between. CDR3 length: 15 amino acids. The germline gives CDR1 SGDLS, CDR2 YYNGEE. CDR3 nucleotides: TGTGCCAGCAGCGTAGATGGTGAGAGGGGAGAGACCCAGTACTTC. Translating it yields CASSVDGERGETQYF.

The CDR3: CASSLVSGAHNEQFF. The CDR3 region has the DNA TGTGCCAGCAGCTTGGTTAGCGGGGCCCACAATGAGCAGTTCTTC. This rearrangement joins TRBV5-6 to TRBJ2-1; 8 bases agree with TRBD2. CDR3 length: 15 amino acids. Trimming took 0 bases from V and 5 from J; bases not matched to a gene: 4. Germline V gene lookup returns CDR1 SGHDT and CDR2 YYEEEE.